The sequence of this TCR beta chain was determined in a study of memory CD4+ T cells and cytomegalovirus serostatus. About the study: Donors were healthy Belgian adults, under ten CMV seropositive and roughly 25 seronegative.

V lost 5 bases and J 0 bases, leaving 7 bases between the germline ends. Germline V lookup: CDR1 MNHEY, CDR2 SMNVEV (reference sequence). CDR3 length: 14 amino acids. Single viable CD3+CD4+CD8-CD45RO+ cells were sorted as the memory CD4+ T cells. Original processing methods: After removing out-of-frame reads, around 2,000,000 distinct TCRbeta sequences remained. Profiled with immunoSEQ multiplex PCR; TCRdb holds only in-frame clones, not every one. From that table come the V and J calls and clone size; the DNA was used to work out D and trimming. The sample carries more than 45,000 clones, roughly 78% recorded once. This clone was seen a few times.

Sequencing was performed on memory CD4+ T cells from blood. J is TRBJ1-4 and V is TRBV27; D unresolved. This sequence was found in an adult in good health and CMV-seronegative. This CDR3 is CASSPRTTNEKLFF. DNA for the CDR3: TGTGCCAGCAGTCCGAGAACAACTAATGAAAAACTGTTTTTT.